This T cell receptor beta chain was identified during a study of OX40 agonist ivuxolimab in advanced cancers. For context, the study as a whole: The costimulatory receptor OX40 (CD134) was targeted by ivuxolimab, a fully human IgG2 agonistic monoclonal antibody. Intravenous ivuxolimab was administered to patients every 2 weeks at six dose levels: 0.01, 0.1, 0.3, 1.5, 3 and 10 mg/kg. Of the approximately 53 patients in dose escalation, 19 had hepatocellular carcinoma, about 15 had melanoma, 9 had renal cell carcinoma and 9 had head and neck cancer. A male proportion of under 85% and a mean age of about 60 years, ranging from roughly 23 to 80, were recorded for the dose-escalation cohort. Prior anti-PD-1, anti-PD-L1 or anti-CTLA-4 therapy was permitted, and 40% of dose-escalation patients had received checkpoint inhibitors. Partial responses were achieved by three dose-escalation patients, of whom one had hepatocellular carcinoma and two had cutaneous melanoma. The point of sequencing TCRbeta in the periphery was to test whether ivuxolimab changed TCR sequence diversity and drove clonal T-cell expansion. The paper describes the monotherapy dose-escalation part (N = 52 patients) of the phase I trial of ivuxolimab. General study outcomes and caveats: Low levels of normalized T-cell clonal expansion were also seen in some nonresponding patients. On average, CD8+ T cells showed more expanded clones than CD4+ T cells after ivuxolimab. Antigen specificity was not determined for the clonally expanded peripheral T cells. In the 0.1-3.0 mg/kg groups, partial responders had among the lowest normalized peripheral clonal expansion, particularly in CD8+ T cells. At doses of 0.1 to 3.0 mg/kg, clonal expansion of both CD4+ and CD8+ T cells in blood was seen between baseline and week 6.

The trial excluded patients who had a history of autoimmune disease or were on systemic immunosuppression. Peripheral blood for TCR sequencing was collected from all dose cohorts at baseline, on cycle 4 day 1, and on cycle 7 day 1. Samples were obtained from an open-label, multicenter, first-in-human phase I dose-escalation trial of ivuxolimab. The trial enrolled adults with locally advanced or metastatic head and neck squamous cell, hepatocellular, melanoma or renal cell carcinoma. Before TCR sequencing, CD4+ T cells and CD8+ T cells from peripheral blood were sorted into separate populations. In the case of this clone: Its antigen remains undetermined. Base qualities are missing; no much larger clone stands one base away.

To sequence the TCRbeta CDR3 region, genomic DNA was isolated from the sorted cells. The immunoSEQ Assay was used to sequence the TCRbeta CDR3 regions. The table was pulled from immuneACCESS by TCRdb, which kept in-frame rearrangements only. Such tables lose some clones; where checked, under half of the loss comes from unresolved V genes, and the rest has no known cause. Present in this sample are about 60,000 clones, about nine tenths of which were seen just once. Roughly 0.67% of the sample is held by the ten biggest clonotypes. The sequence was obtained from an adult with an advanced solid tumor such as melanoma, head and neck, liver or kidney cancer. This material consisted of CD4+ or CD8+ T cells sorted from blood, taken in a trial of the OX40 agonist ivuxolimab.

The DNA sequence is given as TGTGCCAGCAGCTTGGAACTAGCGGGAGACGAGACCCAGTACTTC. It is translated as CASSLELAGDETQYF. The chain links TRBV5-4 with TRBJ2-5, with 11 central nucleotides matching TRBD2. The CDR3 spans 15 residues, from the cysteine through the phenylalanine. Only the CDR3 region is kept as DNA, spanning 45 bases read in frame from base 1. After removal of 0 bases from V and 5 bases from J, the junction retains 3 bases not matched to a gene. From a lookup of the germline V gene (reference sequence), CDR1 and CDR2 are SGHNT and YYREEE.